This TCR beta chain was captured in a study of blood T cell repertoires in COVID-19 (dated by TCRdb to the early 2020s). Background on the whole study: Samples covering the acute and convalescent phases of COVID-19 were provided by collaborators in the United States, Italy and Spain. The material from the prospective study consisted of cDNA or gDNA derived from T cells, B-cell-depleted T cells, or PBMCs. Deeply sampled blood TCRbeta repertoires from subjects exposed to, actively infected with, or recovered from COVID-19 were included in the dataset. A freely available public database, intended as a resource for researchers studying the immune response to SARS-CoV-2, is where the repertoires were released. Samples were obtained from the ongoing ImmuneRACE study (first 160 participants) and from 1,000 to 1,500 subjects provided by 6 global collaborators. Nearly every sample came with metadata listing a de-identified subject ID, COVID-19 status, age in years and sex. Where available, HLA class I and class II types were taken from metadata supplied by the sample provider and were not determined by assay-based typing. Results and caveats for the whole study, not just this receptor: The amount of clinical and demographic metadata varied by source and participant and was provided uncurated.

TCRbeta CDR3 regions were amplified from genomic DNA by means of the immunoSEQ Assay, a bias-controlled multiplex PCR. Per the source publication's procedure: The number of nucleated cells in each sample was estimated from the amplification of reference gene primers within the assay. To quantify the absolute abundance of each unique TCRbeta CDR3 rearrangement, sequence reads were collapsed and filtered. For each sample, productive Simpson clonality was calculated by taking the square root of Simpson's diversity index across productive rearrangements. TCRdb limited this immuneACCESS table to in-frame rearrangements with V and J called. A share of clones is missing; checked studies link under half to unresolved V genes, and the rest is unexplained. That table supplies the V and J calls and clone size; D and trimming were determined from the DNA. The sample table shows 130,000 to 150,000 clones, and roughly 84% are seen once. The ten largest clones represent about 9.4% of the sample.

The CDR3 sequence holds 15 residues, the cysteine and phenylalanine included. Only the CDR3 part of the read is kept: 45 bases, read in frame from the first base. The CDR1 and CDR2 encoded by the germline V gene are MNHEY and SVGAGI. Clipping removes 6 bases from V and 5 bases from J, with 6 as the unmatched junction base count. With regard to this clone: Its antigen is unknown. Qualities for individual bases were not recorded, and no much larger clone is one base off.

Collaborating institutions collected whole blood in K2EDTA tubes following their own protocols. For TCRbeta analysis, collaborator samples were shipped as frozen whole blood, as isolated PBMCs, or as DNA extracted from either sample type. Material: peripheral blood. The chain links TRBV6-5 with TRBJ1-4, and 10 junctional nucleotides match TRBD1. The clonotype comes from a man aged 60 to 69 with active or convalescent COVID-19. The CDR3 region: CASRRQGARNEKLFF. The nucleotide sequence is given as TGTGCCAGCAGAAGACAGGGGGCACGGAATGAAAAACTGTTTTTT.